A selection of T cell receptor beta chains follows, all from one sample in a study of cytomegalovirus exposure and HLA in healthy donors. Here immunoSEQ multiplex PCR was the method, and the copy in TCRdb shows in-frame clones only, minus some. The data contain 130,000 or so clones, 85% to 90% of them seen just once; the ten biggest clones take up approximately 6.7%. The source material was PBMCs. These receptors came from a woman aged 25 to 45 in good health and CMV-seropositive. Both conserved end residues are part of each CDR3. Each record gives: D gene, J gene, clone size, V gene, CDR3 DNA, CDR3 protein. D genes are given only for firm matches. The size of a clone is reported for some rows only, either as once, few or many, or as a class for expanded clones.

>-|TRBJ1-1|-|TRBV30
TGTGCCTGGAGAAAAACAGGCGCGCGGGAAGCTTTCTTT
CAWRKTGAREAFF
>-|TRBJ1-1|-|TRBV6-5
TGTGCCAGCACCGGGGAGGGAGGTATGGCTTTCTTT
CASTGEGGMAFF
>-|TRBJ2-7|-|TRBV19
TGTGCCAGTAGTATTGGTCAGATCTACGAGCAGTACTTC
CASSIGQIYEQYF
>-|TRBJ1-2|-|TRBV7-3
TGTGCCAGCAGCTTAGGAGTTAGCAACTATGGCTACACCTTC
CASSLGVSNYGYTF
>-|TRBJ1-1|-|TRBV19
TGTGCCAGTAGTACCGGGACTAACTTGAACACTGAAGCTTTCTTT
CASSTGTNLNTEAFF
>TRBD2|TRBJ2-1|-|TRBV2
TGTGCCAGCAGTGGTGGGACTAGCGGCCGCCCCGCCTCGAGCTCCTACAATGAGCAGTTCTTC
CASSGGTSGRPASSSYNEQFF
>-|TRBJ1-5|once|TRBV10-3
TGTGCCATCAGTGCCGGGTCGAGGGATCAGCCCCAGCATTTT
CAISAGSRDQPQHF
>-|TRBJ2-7|-|TRBV18
TGTGCCAGCTCAGGAACAGGGTATGGAGGTTCCTACGAGCAGTACTTC
CASSGTGYGGSYEQYF
>-|TRBJ2-2|once|TRBV5-4
TGTGCCAGCAGCTTGGGGGCCGCCGGGGAGCTGTTTTTT
CASSLGAAGELFF
>-|TRBJ1-5|-|TRBV6-1
TGTGCCAGCAGTGAAGAAAGGCAGGGGAATCAGCCCCAGCATTTT
CASSEERQGNQPQHF
>-|TRBJ2-5|-|TRBV25-1
TGTGCCAGCAGTACCCGAGGAAGCGGAGAGACCCAGTACTTC
CASSTRGSGETQYF
>-|TRBJ1-5|-|TRBV6-1
TGTGCCAGCAGTGAGTTGAGGGTTGGCCAGCCCCAGCATTTT
CASSELRVGQPQHF
>-|TRBJ1-2|-|TRBV10-3
TGTGCCATCAGTGAGTCGGCCTATGGCTACACCTTC
CAISESAYGYTF
>-|TRBJ1-5|-|TRBV18
TGTGCCAGCTCACCACTTGTCCAGAGCAATCAGCCCCAGCATTTT
CASSPLVQSNQPQHF
>-|TRBJ2-7|-|TRBV19
TGTGCCAGTAGTATAGCGGGGGACAGCTCCTACGAGCAGTACTTC
CASSIAGDSSYEQYF
>-|TRBJ1-4|-|TRBV9
TGTGCCAGCAGCGTAGGAACGGCAACTAATGAAAAACTGTTTTTT
CASSVGTATNEKLFF
>-|TRBJ2-3|few|TRBV4-2
TGTGCCAGCAGCCAAGATGTAGGGGGAGCGGCAGATACGCAGTATTTT
CASSQDVGGAADTQYF
>-|TRBJ1-1|-|TRBV19
TGTGCCAGTTTTGTGCAGGGTGAAGCTTTCTTT
CASFVQGEAFF
>TRBD2|TRBJ2-7|-|TRBV28
TGTGCCAGCAGTCATAGGGGCCCGGGACTAGCGCTCTACGAGCAGTACTTC
CASSHRGPGLALYEQYF
>TRBD2|TRBJ2-2|-|TRBV5-1
TGCGCCAGCAGCTTGCCACTAGCGGGGAACACCGGGGAGCTGTTTTTT
CASSLPLAGNTGELFF
>-|TRBJ1-5|-|TRBV9
TGTGCCAGCAATGAGGATAGCAATCAGCCCCAGCATTTT
CASNEDSNQPQHF
>-|TRBJ1-1|-|TRBV28
TGTGCCAGCAGTTTGCCTGGAGCGAACACTGAAGCTTTCTTT
CASSLPGANTEAFF
>TRBD2|TRBJ2-2|once|TRBV6-6
TGTGCCACCGGGGGGGGACTCCCTTCAACCGGGGAGCTGTTTTTT
CATGGGLPSTGELFF
>-|TRBJ2-7|-|TRBV18
TGTGCCAGCTCACCGACAGCCCTTTCCTACGAGCAGTACTTC
CASSPTALSYEQYF